This T cell receptor beta chain was identified during a study of blood T cell repertoires in COVID-19. Overall study: Donors in the United States, Italy and Spain gave samples during acute or convalescent COVID-19. The cDNA or gDNA used as material had been derived from T cells, B-cell-depleted T cells, or PBMCs.

Germline CDR1 reads SGHNT; CDR2 reads YYREEE (reference sequence). The CDR3 covers 16 residues. The V and J ends lost 1 base and 2 bases respectively, with 14 bases between them. Many counts were recorded for this clone. How the authors handled the data: Amplification of reference gene primers provided the estimated nucleated cell counts. Method: immunoSEQ multiplex PCR; TCRdb's copy keeps in-frame clones and lacks some. The D gene and trimming were derived from the DNA, and the V and J assignments and clone size from that table. This sample has about 200,000 clones, with around 83% found just once. The sequence was collected from a human donor in a cohort sampled during active COVID-19. The chain has TRBV5-4 and TRBJ2-3; D might be TRBD2 (5 bases). Sequencing used peripheral blood. Here the CDR3 DNA reads TGTGCCAGCAGCTTGCGTGCGGGTTCACTCACAGATACGCAGTATTTT. Its protein is CASSLRAGSLTDTQYF.